One sample yielded the 23 T cell receptor beta chains listed below, sequenced in a study of beta chain features in type 1 diabetes. General study points: TCRB CDR3s from Type 1 diabetes patients were moderately but significantly shorter in all four CD4+ subsets.

Antigens for these TCRs are unknown. Reverse transcription of all isolated RNA meant that expressed TCRB transcripts were sequenced. The assay was immunoSEQ multiplex PCR, and TCRdb's table has in-frame clones only and misses some. The data show 630,000 or so clones, over 12% seen once. Sequencing was done on a sample of naive CD4+ T cells from blood. The receptor source for this set is a young man with type 1 diabetes.

This clone came up a few times. This chain connects TRBV5-1 to TRBJ1-5; D may be TRBD1 (5 bases). CDR3 length: 15 residues. Germline CDR1 and CDR2: SGHRS and YFSETQ. V was clipped by 4 bases and J by 1 base, with 12 bases between them. CDR3 DNA sequence: TGCGCCAGCAGCCTCAACGGGGGGAGCAATCAGCCCCAGCATTTT. Amino acid sequence: CASSLNGGSNQPQHF. Using reference TRBV5-1 and TRBJ1-5 for the parts outside the CDR3, the full variable domain is KAGVTQTPRYLIKTRGQQVTLSCSPISGHRSVSWYQQTPGQGLQFLFEYFSETQRNKGNFPGRFSGRQFSNSRSEMNVSTLELGDSALYLCASSLNGGSNQPQHFGDGTRLSIL.

This sequence joins TRBV4-3 and TRBJ1-6; D gene ambiguous. Trimming cost V 3 bases and J 10 bases, with 16 bases left between them. The length of the CDR3 is 15 residues. The germline V gene encodes CDR1 LGHNA and CDR2 YSLEER. For the CDR3, the DNA is TGCGCCAGCAGCCAGGAAGAGGCCCCTAGGTCACCCCTCCACTTT. Its translation is CASSQEEAPRSPLHF.

Points on this clone: One end of the junction does not line up with germline, which may come from a read error. The rearrangement joins TRBV7-9 to TRBJ2-7, with D perhaps matching TRBD1 (6 bases). Looked up from germline, CDR1 is SEHNR and CDR2 is FQNEAQ (reference sequence). The CDR3 runs to 12 residues. CDR3 amino acids: CASSSVRQEGHF. CDR3 bases: TGTGCCAGCAGCTCCGTAAGACAGGAAGGTCATTTC.

V gene TRBV27 combines with J gene TRBJ1-5; D call uncertain. V was clipped by 6 bases and J by 1 base, with 4 bases between them. The CDR3 contains 12 residues. Germline V CDR1 and CDR2: MNHEY, SMNVEV (reference sequence). CDR3 sequence reads: CASRDSNQPQHF. CDR3 nucleotides: TGTGCCAGCAGGGACAGCAATCAGCCCCAGCATTTT.

The table lists this clone with a few counts. V gene TRBV25-1 combines with J gene TRBJ1-2; TRBD1 matches at 7 bases. CDR3 length: 15 amino acids. Germline CDR1 and CDR2: MGHDK and SYGVNS. V shed 3 bases and J 4 bases; nucleotides not matched to a gene: 8. The CDR3 spells CASSESHRGTYGYTF. For the CDR3, the DNA is TGTGCCAGCAGTGAGTCCCACAGGGGAACCTATGGCTACACCTTC.

The chain links TRBV5-4 to TRBJ1-4; 9 nucleotides line up with TRBD1. The CDR3 is 16 amino acids. In germline, CDR1 is SGHNT, CDR2 YYREEE (reference sequence). The J segment lost 8 bases and the V segment lost 3 bases, leaving 11 bases of the junction unmatched. CDR3: CASSYKTTGGKEKLFF. CDR3 nucleotide sequence: TGTGCCAGCAGCTACAAGACGACAGGGGGAAAAGAAAAACTGTTTTTT.

The chain has TRBV5-4 and TRBJ1-5; D perhaps matches TRBD1 (5 bases). This CDR3 has 13 residues. Trimming pared 3 bases from V and 11 bases from J, leaving 15 bases between. Germline CDR1 is SGHNT and CDR2 is YYREEE (reference sequence). This CDR3 is CASSYGADRTQHF. CDR3 coding DNA: TGTGCCAGCAGCTACGGGGCTGATCGGACCCAGCATTTT.

J is TRBJ2-4 and V is TRBV5-4; TRBD1 agrees at 8 bases. This CDR3 comprises 14 residues. CDR1 is SGHNT, CDR2 YYREEE, per germline (reference sequence). With V trimmed by 1 base and J by 8 bases, 5 bases remained unmatched. Written as DNA, the CDR3 is TGTGCCAGCAGCTTGCTGGACAGGGAAGACATTCAGTACTTC. Its translation is CASSLLDREDIQYF.

This clone was seen only a few times. This chain uses TRBV23-1 with TRBJ2-4; D unresolved. TRBV23-1 is marked as an open reading frame, function uncertain. V gave up 9 bases and J gave up 9 bases, with 15 bases separating them. This CDR3 has 12 amino acids. The CDR3 DNA is TGCGCCAGAGGCGCGTTATGTGGCATTCAGTACTTC. Protein product: CARGALCGIQYF.

V gene TRBV11-2 combines with J gene TRBJ2-7, with TRBD1 identical over 7 bases. V was clipped by 7 bases and J by 2 bases; unmatched bases: 5. Germline V lookup: CDR1 SGHAT, CDR2 FQNNGV. The CDR3 totals 13 residues. The CDR3 coding sequence is TGTGCCAGCATTCGACAGGGTACCTACGAGCAGTACTTC. Amino acid sequence: CASIRQGTYEQYF. The full variable domain, in which reference TRBV11-2 and TRBJ2-7 provide the parts outside the CDR3, is EAGVAQSPRYKIIEKRQSVAFWCNPISGHATLYWYQQILGQGPKLLIQFQNNGVVDDSQLPKDRFSAERLKGVDSTLKIQPAKLEDSAVYLCASIRQGTYEQYFGPGTRLTVT.

The V call is TRBV29-1, the J call TRBJ2-1, with TRBD1 identical over 9 bases. Germline values: CDR1 SQVTM, CDR2 ANQGSEA. CDR3 size: 14 residues. V shed 6 bases, J shed 7 bases, and the junction held 10 bases outside the gene matches. This CDR3 reads CSVNRDRATNEQFF. In DNA form, the CDR3 reads TGCAGCGTGAACCGGGACAGGGCAACGAATGAGCAGTTCTTC.

V is TRBV5-1 and J is TRBJ2-6; D remains unclear. Trimming took 0 bases from V and 5 from J, leaving 12 bases between them. In germline, CDR1 is SGHRS, CDR2 YFSETQ. The CDR3 is 16 residues long. Written as DNA, the CDR3 is TGCGCCAGCAGCTTGGGGGGAATCCCTCGGGCCAACGTCCTGACTTTC. Translating it yields CASSLGGIPRANVLTF.

The chain carries TRBV6-1 and TRBJ1-5; no reliable D call. Trimming left V 6 bases short and J 7 bases short, with 13 bases between. The CDR3 extends over 13 amino acids. The germline V gene encodes CDR1 MNHNS and CDR2 SASEGT. CDR3 DNA: TGTGCCAGCAGGGTGGCCCCACGGCAGCCCCAGCATTTT. Amino acid sequence: CASRVAPRQPQHF.

The chain carries TRBV27 and TRBJ2-5; D gene unclear. Germline values: CDR1 MNHEY, CDR2 SMNVEV (reference sequence). The CDR3 has 14 residues. V shed 1 base and J shed 4 bases, with 10 bases lying between them. This CDR3 is CASSLYNQAETQYF. The CDR3 DNA is TGTGCCAGCAGTTTATATAACCAAGCAGAGACCCAGTACTTC.

The chain has TRBV23-1 and TRBJ2-4; a possible D gene is TRBD1 (7 bases). TRBV23-1 is given ORF status, its function remaining uncertain. Trimming took 4 bases from V and 2 from J, leaving 15 bases between them. This CDR3 has 16 residues. CDR3 residues: CASSPGGRPTKNIQYF. The CDR3 nucleotides are TGCGCCAGCAGTCCAGGGGGGCGACCGACCAAAAACATTCAGTACTTC.

This clone came up a few times. The rearrangement joins TRBV7-2 to TRBJ2-7, with D unclear. The germline gives CDR1 SGHTA, CDR2 FQGNSA. The CDR3 contains 12 residues. Trimming took 5 bases from V and 5 from J, leaving 10 bases between them. This chain's CDR3 is CASSTAVDEQYF. Here the CDR3 DNA reads TGTGCCAGCAGCACCGCGGTGGACGAGCAGTACTTC.

V gene TRBV7-2 combines with J gene TRBJ1-2, with 8 bases identical to TRBD1. Germline CDR1 SGHTA, CDR2 FQGNSA. The CDR3 loop spans 14 amino acids. The J segment lost 7 bases and the V segment lost 1 base, leaving 5 bases of the junction unmatched. The CDR3 sequence is CASSLVGTGGGYTF. CDR3 DNA: TGTGCCAGCAGCTTAGTTGGGACAGGTGGTGGCTACACCTTC.

Comments on this clone: Distinct nucleotide sequences in the sample also encode this CDR3. The chain joins TRBV20-1 to TRBJ1-1; D is uncertain. The CDR3 extends over 11 amino acids. Germline V lookup: CDR1 DFQATT, CDR2 SNEGSKA (reference sequence). V lost 0 bases and J lost 7, with 6 bases in between. The CDR3, as DNA: TGCAGTGCTAGAGATCTGGGTGAAGCTTTCTTT. It translates to CSARDLGEAFF.

The chain combines TRBV18 with TRBJ1-4; TRBD1 aligns across 7 bases. The CDR3 sequence is 14 residues long. Germline V CDR1 and CDR2: KGHSH, LQKENI. J lost 3 bases, V lost 3 bases, and 1 base had no gene match. The CDR3, as DNA: TGTGCCAGCTCACCGGGACAGTCTAATGAAAAACTGTTTTTT. Amino acids: CASSPGQSNEKLFF.

The gene calls are TRBV27 and TRBJ1-2; TRBD1 aligns across 7 bases. V lost 1 base to trimming and J lost 2 bases; unmatched junction nucleotides: 4. CDR3 size: 15 residues. Germline V gene sequence: CDR1 MNHEY, CDR2 SMNVEV (reference sequence). Here the CDR3 reads CASSLWSGGNYGYTF. Here the CDR3 DNA reads TGTGCCAGCAGTTTATGGTCAGGGGGGAACTATGGCTACACCTTC.

This clone was counted between two and nine times. The V gene is TRBV29-1, the J gene TRBJ1-1; D remains unclear. The CDR3 is 15 amino acids. V was trimmed by 4 bases and J by 1 base, leaving 16 bases between them. Germline assignment: CDR1 SQVTM and CDR2 ANQGSEA. The CDR3 sequence: CSVGPWAGENTEAFF. CDR3 DNA sequence: TGCAGCGTTGGTCCGTGGGCAGGTGAGAACACTGAAGCTTTCTTT.

The V gene is TRBV5-4, the J gene TRBJ2-1, with D possibly TRBD2 on 5 matching bases. V shed 2 bases and J shed 4 bases, with 13 bases lying between them. The CDR3 runs 15 residues. Germline V gives CDR1 SGHNT, CDR2 YYREEE (reference sequence). This chain's CDR3 is CASSFSFGVYNEQFF. The CDR3 DNA follows: TGTGCCAGCAGCTTCTCGTTCGGGGTATACAATGAGCAGTTCTTC. Full variable domain (missing parts from reference TRBV5-4 and TRBJ2-1): ETGVTQSPTHLIKTRGQQVTLRCSSQSGHNTVSWYQQALGQGPQFIFQYYREEENGRGNFPPRFSGLQFPNYSSELNVNALELDDSALYLCASSFSFGVYNEQFFGPGTRLTVL.

The V call is TRBV5-1, the J call TRBJ2-1; D perhaps matches TRBD2 (6 bases). V was pared by 0 bases and J by 5 bases, with 9 bases between. The CDR3 is 14 residues long. Per the germline V gene, CDR1 is SGHRS and CDR2 is YFSETQ. CDR3 residues: CASSLAGSDNEQFF. The DNA of the CDR3 is TGCGCCAGCAGCTTGGCCGGGAGCGACAATGAGCAGTTCTTC.